The rows below give T cell receptor beta chains drawn from one sample of a study of beta chain features in type 1 diabetes. This table comes from immunoSEQ multiplex PCR, and its TCRdb copy is limited to in-frame clones, with some not included. The sample carries 850,000 to 900,000 clones, about a sixth recorded once. The sequenced sample was naive CD4+ T cells from blood. These receptors all come from a woman younger than 35 in good health. CDR3s include the opening cysteine and the closing phenylalanine or tryptophan. D genes are given only for firm matches. Clone size is given for some rows only: seen once, a few or many times, or a class if the clone is expanded.

abundance: -
j_gene: TRBJ2-1
d_gene: TRBD1
v_gene: TRBV4-3
CDR3nt: TGCGCCAGCAGCCATCTCCCGGGACAGGGATACAATGAGCAGTTCTTC
CDR3aa: CASSHLPGQGYNEQFF

abundance: few
j_gene: TRBJ2-1
d_gene: TRBD2
v_gene: TRBV9
CDR3nt: TGTGCCAGCAGCGTAGGTGTAGCGGGAAGCTCCTACAATGAGCAGTTCTTC
CDR3aa: CASSVGVAGSSYNEQFF

abundance: -
j_gene: TRBJ2-1
d_gene: -
v_gene: TRBV27
CDR3nt: TGTGCCAGCACCCTGCGGGTCCCGGGACCCGGGCTCTTC
CDR3aa: CASTLRVPGPGLF

abundance: -
j_gene: TRBJ2-1
d_gene: TRBD2
v_gene: TRBV4-2
CDR3nt: TGTGCCAGCAGCCGCTTGACTAGCGGGGCCTACAATGAGCAGTTCTTC
CDR3aa: CASSRLTSGAYNEQFF

abundance: -
j_gene: TRBJ2-2
d_gene: TRBD2
v_gene: TRBV4-3
CDR3nt: TGCGCCAGCAGCCCAAAAACTAGCGGGAACACCGGGGAGCTGTTTTTT
CDR3aa: CASSPKTSGNTGELFF

abundance: once
j_gene: TRBJ2-2
d_gene: TRBD2
v_gene: TRBV4-3
CDR3nt: TGCGCCAGCAGCCAAGGGCTAGCGGACGGCACCGGGGAGCTGTTTTTT
CDR3aa: CASSQGLADGTGELFF

abundance: -
j_gene: TRBJ2-7
d_gene: -
v_gene: TRBV29-1
CDR3nt: TGCAGCGTTGTAGGGTGGACAGTACCCGAGCAGTACTTC
CDR3aa: CSVVGWTVPEQYF

abundance: few
j_gene: TRBJ2-1
d_gene: -
v_gene: TRBV5-6
CDR3nt: TGTGCCAGCAGCAACCTGAGGGGCGACAATGAGCAGTTCTTC
CDR3aa: CASSNLRGDNEQFF

abundance: few
j_gene: TRBJ2-3
d_gene: -
v_gene: TRBV27
CDR3nt: TGTGCCACCTCTAGCGTCTTTAGCACAGATACGCAGTATTTT
CDR3aa: CATSSVFSTDTQYF

abundance: -
j_gene: TRBJ2-1
d_gene: -
v_gene: TRBV20-1
CDR3nt: TGCAGTGCAAATAGGACTAATCCGTTCTTC
CDR3aa: CSANRTNPFF

abundance: -
j_gene: TRBJ2-1
d_gene: TRBD2
v_gene: TRBV19
CDR3nt: TGTGCCAGTAGTATAGCGGCTAGCGGGAGAGGAGAGCAGTTCTTC
CDR3aa: CASSIAASGRGEQFF

abundance: -
j_gene: TRBJ2-5
d_gene: -
v_gene: TRBV10-3
CDR3nt: TGTGCCACCTATGACTCCCTGCCGGGGGAGACCCAGTACTTC
CDR3aa: CATYDSLPGETQYF

abundance: few
j_gene: TRBJ2-3
d_gene: -
v_gene: TRBV5-1
CDR3nt: TGCGCCAGCAGCTCGTGGACCCGGACAGATACGCAGTATTTT
CDR3aa: CASSSWTRTDTQYF

abundance: -
j_gene: TRBJ2-1
d_gene: -
v_gene: TRBV5-4
CDR3nt: TGTGCCAGCAGCTGGGCGGGAATTCAATTTAATGAGCAGTTCTTC
CDR3aa: CASSWAGIQFNEQFF

abundance: -
j_gene: TRBJ1-1
d_gene: -
v_gene: TRBV4-3
CDR3nt: TGCGCCAGCAGCCAAGACAGGAACACTGAAGCTTTCTTT
CDR3aa: CASSQDRNTEAFF

abundance: -
j_gene: TRBJ2-5
d_gene: -
v_gene: TRBV11-2
CDR3nt: TGTGCCAGCAGCTGGAATTGGGAGACCCAGTACTTC
CDR3aa: CASSWNWETQYF

abundance: few
j_gene: TRBJ2-3
d_gene: -
v_gene: TRBV9
CDR3nt: TGTGCCAGCAGCGTAGTGGGTAGCACAGATACGCAGTATTTT
CDR3aa: CASSVVGSTDTQYF

abundance: few
j_gene: TRBJ2-7
d_gene: -
v_gene: TRBV7-2
CDR3nt: TGTGCCAGCAGCTTAACAGGGATCTCCTACGAGCAGTACTTC
CDR3aa: CASSLTGISYEQYF

abundance: few
j_gene: TRBJ2-1
d_gene: -
v_gene: TRBV4-3
CDR3nt: TGCGCCAGCAGCCAGGCCCGGGGATACAATGAGCAGTTCTTC
CDR3aa: CASSQARGYNEQFF

abundance: -
j_gene: TRBJ2-2
d_gene: -
v_gene: TRBV7-3
CDR3nt: TGTGCCAGCAGCTTAAAACCCCATAATGCTAGATTCAGGGAGACCGGGGAGCTGTTTTTT
CDR3aa: CASSLKPHNARFRETGELFF

abundance: few
j_gene: TRBJ2-3
d_gene: TRBD2
v_gene: TRBV27
CDR3nt: TGTGCCAGCAGTCCGGGACTAGCGGTCTACAGCACAGATACGCAGTATTTT
CDR3aa: CASSPGLAVYSTDTQYF

abundance: few
j_gene: TRBJ2-7
d_gene: TRBD1
v_gene: TRBV2
CDR3nt: TGTGCCAGCAGAAGGGGACAGACCTACGAGCAGTACTTC
CDR3aa: CASRRGQTYEQYF

abundance: -
j_gene: TRBJ1-5
d_gene: -
v_gene: TRBV6-6
CDR3nt: TGTGCCAGCAGTTACGGTGACCGGAGCAATCAGCCCCAGCATTTT
CDR3aa: CASSYGDRSNQPQHF

abundance: few
j_gene: TRBJ2-2
d_gene: TRBD1
v_gene: TRBV4-3
CDR3nt: TGCGCCAGCAGCCACAGGCGGGGGACAGGGATGGCCACCGGGGAGCTGTTTTTT
CDR3aa: CASSHRRGTGMATGELFF

abundance: -
j_gene: TRBJ2-3
d_gene: TRBD2
v_gene: TRBV28
CDR3nt: TGTGCCAGCAGTTCCCCCTCGGGAGGCCCAGGGGATACGCAGTATTTT
CDR3aa: CASSSPSGGPGDTQYF

abundance: -
j_gene: TRBJ2-2
d_gene: TRBD2
v_gene: TRBV18
CDR3nt: TGTGCCAGCTCACCGGCTAGCGGGAGACGATCGAACACCGGGGAGCTGTTTTTT
CDR3aa: CASSPASGRRSNTGELFF

abundance: -
j_gene: TRBJ2-7
d_gene: -
v_gene: TRBV28
CDR3nt: TGTGCCAGCAGCGCCGGGAGTACCTACGAGCAGTACTTC
CDR3aa: CASSAGSTYEQYF

abundance: -
j_gene: TRBJ1-4
d_gene: -
v_gene: TRBV4-1
CDR3nt: TGCGCCAGCAGCCACCCGAGGGCCCCAACTAATGAAAAACTGTTTTTT
CDR3aa: CASSHPRAPTNEKLFF

abundance: -
j_gene: TRBJ2-1
d_gene: TRBD2
v_gene: TRBV11-2
CDR3nt: TGTGCCAGCAGCTTAGGGGTCGGGAGGCCCAACAATGAGCAGTTCTTC
CDR3aa: CASSLGVGRPNNEQFF

abundance: -
j_gene: TRBJ2-7
d_gene: -
v_gene: TRBV25-1
CDR3nt: TGTGCCAGCAGTGGAACCTCGGGCGGGACTCGATTCGAGCAGTACTTC
CDR3aa: CASSGTSGGTRFEQYF

abundance: -
j_gene: TRBJ2-7
d_gene: -
v_gene: TRBV5-1
CDR3nt: TGCGCCAGCAAGTCTAGCGAGAGTCGGGGCGAGCAGTACTTC
CDR3aa: CASKSSESRGEQYF

abundance: -
j_gene: TRBJ2-5
d_gene: TRBD2
v_gene: TRBV2
CDR3nt: TGTGCCAGCAGTGAAATTAGCGGGAGGGGAGAGACCCAGTACTTC
CDR3aa: CASSEISGRGETQYF

abundance: -
j_gene: TRBJ2-3
d_gene: -
v_gene: TRBV19
CDR3nt: TGTGCCAGTAGTATGAGAAGCAGGGAAGATACGCAGTATTTT
CDR3aa: CASSMRSREDTQYF

abundance: few
j_gene: TRBJ2-1
d_gene: -
v_gene: TRBV5-1
CDR3nt: TGCGCCAGCAGCTTGGGCGCGGCAGGAGGGGGTTACAATGAGCAGTTCTTC
CDR3aa: CASSLGAAGGGYNEQFF

abundance: few
j_gene: TRBJ2-7
d_gene: TRBD2
v_gene: TRBV5-4
CDR3nt: TGTGCCAGCAGCTTGATTGGCGGGAGCTCCTACGAGCAGTACTTC
CDR3aa: CASSLIGGSSYEQYF

abundance: few
j_gene: TRBJ1-2
d_gene: TRBD1
v_gene: TRBV10-3
CDR3nt: TGTGCCATCAGTCATTCTTTGCGGGACAGGGGACTTCCTTTCTATGGCTACACCTTC
CDR3aa: CAISHSLRDRGLPFYGYTF

abundance: few
j_gene: TRBJ2-1
d_gene: TRBD2
v_gene: TRBV2
CDR3nt: TGTGCCAGCAGTGCGATTAGCGGGAGGGCGGGCAATGAGCAGTTCTTC
CDR3aa: CASSAISGRAGNEQFF

abundance: -
j_gene: TRBJ2-1
d_gene: -
v_gene: TRBV7-3
CDR3nt: TGTGCCAGCAGCTTAACAGGGGATAACTACAATGAGCAGTTCTTC
CDR3aa: CASSLTGDNYNEQFF

abundance: -
j_gene: TRBJ2-2
d_gene: TRBD1
v_gene: TRBV7-2
CDR3nt: TGTGCCAGCAGCTTAAGGACAGGGGATGGGGAGCTGTTTTTT
CDR3aa: CASSLRTGDGELFF

abundance: few
j_gene: TRBJ2-3
d_gene: TRBD1
v_gene: TRBV7-6
CDR3nt: TGTGCCAGCAGCTTAGTTTCCCCCGGACAGGGATCGGCAGATACGCAGTATTTT
CDR3aa: CASSLVSPGQGSADTQYF

abundance: few
j_gene: TRBJ2-3
d_gene: -
v_gene: TRBV18
CDR3nt: TGTGCCAGCTCTCTGGGACTTCGCACAGATACGCAGTATTTT
CDR3aa: CASSLGLRTDTQYF

abundance: few
j_gene: TRBJ2-7
d_gene: -
v_gene: TRBV11-2
CDR3nt: TGTGCCAGCAGCCGACTAGACGTCCGCGAGCAGTACTTC
CDR3aa: CASSRLDVREQYF

abundance: -
j_gene: TRBJ2-3
d_gene: TRBD2
v_gene: TRBV5-4
CDR3nt: TGTGCCAGCAGCACCCGGACTAGCGGGAACACAGATACGCAGTATTTT
CDR3aa: CASSTRTSGNTDTQYF

abundance: -
j_gene: TRBJ2-1
d_gene: -
v_gene: TRBV6-5
CDR3nt: TGTGCCAGCAGTTACTCCACTAGTCCCTACAATGAGCAGTTCTTC
CDR3aa: CASSYSTSPYNEQFF

abundance: few
j_gene: TRBJ2-7
d_gene: TRBD1
v_gene: TRBV28
CDR3nt: TGTGCCAGCAGTTCCGCGCTAGGACAGGGGAACTACGAGCAGTACTTC
CDR3aa: CASSSALGQGNYEQYF

abundance: few
j_gene: TRBJ2-7
d_gene: -
v_gene: TRBV5-6
CDR3nt: TGTGCCAGCAGCGTAGTAGCCCTCGAGCAGTACTTC
CDR3aa: CASSVVALEQYF

abundance: -
j_gene: TRBJ1-6
d_gene: -
v_gene: TRBV7-6
CDR3nt: TGTGCCAGCAGCCGTAGAGGGACCATCTTCGATTCACCCCTCCACTTT
CDR3aa: CASSRRGTIFDSPLHF

abundance: -
j_gene: TRBJ2-1
d_gene: TRBD1
v_gene: TRBV18
CDR3nt: TGTGCCAGCTCACCGGCGTCAGGGGGAACATTGGAGCAGTTCTTC
CDR3aa: CASSPASGGTLEQFF

abundance: -
j_gene: TRBJ1-1
d_gene: -
v_gene: TRBV7-2
CDR3nt: TGTGCCAGCAGCCGGAAGGTGAACACTGAAGCTTTCTTT
CDR3aa: CASSRKVNTEAFF

abundance: few
j_gene: TRBJ1-5
d_gene: -
v_gene: TRBV19
CDR3nt: TGTGCCAGTAGTACCCAAGGGAGGGGTAATCAGCCCCAGCATTTT
CDR3aa: CASSTQGRGNQPQHF

abundance: few
j_gene: TRBJ2-3
d_gene: -
v_gene: TRBV27
CDR3nt: TGTGCCAGCAGGCTGAGCTCCACAGATACGCAGTATTTT
CDR3aa: CASRLSSTDTQYF

abundance: -
j_gene: TRBJ2-4
d_gene: -
v_gene: TRBV4-1
CDR3nt: TGCGCCAGCAGTGAGATGTACAGAGCCAAAAACATTCAGTACTTC
CDR3aa: CASSEMYRAKNIQYF

abundance: few
j_gene: TRBJ2-1
d_gene: -
v_gene: TRBV7-6
CDR3nt: TGTGCCAGCAGCTTAGTTTCGACCACGGCGAATGAGCAGTTCTTC
CDR3aa: CASSLVSTTANEQFF

abundance: few
j_gene: TRBJ2-3
d_gene: -
v_gene: TRBV7-9
CDR3nt: TGTGCCAGCAGCTTACTGCGGGGCCTCACAGATACGCAGTATTTT
CDR3aa: CASSLLRGLTDTQYF

abundance: few
j_gene: TRBJ2-7
d_gene: -
v_gene: TRBV21-1
CDR3nt: TGTGCCAGCAGCAAGGGCGGCAGGGTTGCCTACGAGCAGTACTTC
CDR3aa: CASSKGGRVAYEQYF

abundance: -
j_gene: TRBJ2-5
d_gene: -
v_gene: TRBV18
CDR3nt: TGTGCCAGCTCACCAGGGAGACAAGAGACCCAGTACTTC
CDR3aa: CASSPGRQETQYF

abundance: few
j_gene: TRBJ2-1
d_gene: -
v_gene: TRBV4-2
CDR3nt: TGTGCCAGCAGCCAACCAAGCATTCAGCAGTTCTTC
CDR3aa: CASSQPSIQQFF

abundance: few
j_gene: TRBJ1-4
d_gene: -
v_gene: TRBV2
CDR3nt: TGTGCCAGCAGTGAGGGGGGCGAAAAACTGTTTTTT
CDR3aa: CASSEGGEKLFF

abundance: few
j_gene: TRBJ1-2
d_gene: -
v_gene: TRBV27
CDR3nt: TGTGCCAGCAGAACAGGGACCTATGGCTACACCTTC
CDR3aa: CASRTGTYGYTF